Each of the 10 T cell receptor beta chains below was sequenced from the same sample in a study of blood T cell repertoires in COVID-19 (dated by TCRdb to about 2020). Library prep was done by the immunoSEQ multiplex PCR assay. What TCRdb holds here is the immuneACCESS table cut down to in-frame rearrangements. Part of the clones is not present; checked against another copy, under half of the missing clones reflect an unresolved V gene, and the others are unexplained. A total of 200,000 to 250,000 clones appear in this sample, around nine tenths of them only once. The ten biggest clones cover around 1.5% of the sample. What was sequenced was peripheral blood. These receptors all stem from a young man with active or convalescent COVID-19.

This rearrangement joins TRBV7-9 to TRBJ2-1, with 11 bases fitting TRBD2. This CDR3 is 15 amino acids long. V lost 5 bases and J lost 5; bases outside the gene matches: 5. Germline values: CDR1 SEHNR, CDR2 FQNEAQ (reference sequence). CDR3 residues: CASSASGRRDNEQFF. The CDR3 nucleotides read TGTGCCAGCAGCGCTAGCGGGAGGAGGGACAATGAGCAGTTCTTC.

CDR3 sequence: CASSHENSSYNEQFF. Here the CDR3 DNA reads TGTGCCAGCAGCCACGAGAATAGCTCCTACAATGAGCAGTTCTTC. This chain joins TRBV6-7 and TRBJ2-1, with D unresolved. TRBV6-7 is given ORF status, its function remaining uncertain. The CDR3 length is 15 residues. V was shortened by 6 bases and J by 0 bases, with 12 bases between the two germline ends.

V usage is TRBV19 and J usage is TRBJ2-2; D remains ambiguous. The CDR3 consists of 12 residues. Trimming took off 6 bases at V and 5 bases at J, with 7 bases between the two ends. Germline loops: CDR1 LNHDA, CDR2 SQIVND (reference sequence). CDR3 sequence reads: CASSPLTGELFF. The CDR3 nucleotides are TGTGCCAGTAGCCCCCTTACCGGGGAGCTGTTTTTT.

This chain uses TRBV10-3 with TRBJ2-7, with TRBD1 matching 8 bases. V trimming: 6 bases; J trimming: 3 bases; junction bases outside the gene matches: 10. CDR3 length equals 15 residues. Germline loops: CDR1 ENHRY, CDR2 SYGVKD. The CDR3 loop is CAIRTRQGRHYEQYF. CDR3 bases: TGTGCCATCAGAACCCGACAGGGGAGGCACTACGAGCAGTACTTC.

Only one count was recorded for this clone. The V call is TRBV28, the J call TRBJ1-3; D remains unclear. Germline assignment: CDR1 MDHEN and CDR2 SYDVKM. The CDR3 contains 14 residues. With 4 bases removed from V and 4 bases from J, the gap between germline ends came to 11 bases. CDR3 loop: CASSSDFPGNTIYF. The CDR3 coding sequence is TGTGCCAGCAGTTCGGACTTCCCGGGAAACACCATATATTTT.

Concerning this clone: Different DNA sequences within this sample yield the same CDR3. This chain connects TRBV18 to TRBJ1-5; TRBD1 might be the D (6 bases). V was trimmed by 3 bases and J by 5 bases, leaving 14 bases between them. Germline V gene sequence: CDR1 KGHSH, CDR2 LQKENI. The CDR3 covers 15 residues. CDR3 in DNA: TGTGCCAGCTCACCTAGGGGCAGGGGTGATCAGCCCCAGCATTTT. It encodes CASSPRGRGDQPQHF.

The chain joins TRBV9 to TRBJ2-1, with 9 positions matching TRBD1. This CDR3 contains 14 residues. V shed 4 bases and J 3 bases; nucleotides not matched to a gene: 2. Germline CDR1 SGDLS, CDR2 YYNGEE. The CDR3 coding sequence is TGTGCCAGCAGCCCGGGACAGGGCTACAATGAGCAGTTCTTC. Translated: CASSPGQGYNEQFF.

As to this clone: At the DNA level, this CDR3 is encoded by other sequences in the same sample as well. The chain is built from TRBV5-6 and TRBJ2-7; no clear D gene. Germline CDR1 reads SGHDT; CDR2 reads YYEEEE. This CDR3 is 15 amino acids long. V shed 4 bases and J shed 0 bases, with 14 bases lying between them. The CDR3 bases are TGTGCCAGCAGCGAAAGCGCGAGGAGCTCCTACGAGCAGTACTTC. Translating it yields CASSESARSSYEQYF. The full variable domain, its missing parts supplied by reference TRBV5-6 and TRBJ2-7, is DAGVTQSPTHLIKTRGQQVTLRCSPKSGHDTVSWYQQALGQGPQFIFQYYEEEERQRGNFPDRFSGHQFPNYSSELNVNALLLGDSALYLCASSESARSSYEQYFGPGTRLTVT.

In the case of this clone: One end of the junction varies from germline; a read error may be responsible. This sequence joins TRBV7-7 and TRBJ2-1; TRBD2 matches 7 bases. The CDR3 is 13 residues long. CDR1 and CDR2 from the germline V gene are SSHAT and FNYEAQ (reference sequence). The CDR3 DNA follows: TGTGCTAGCAGCTTATATGGCGGGAGTCTCGAGTTCTTC. This translates into CASSLYGGSLEFF. Based on the CDR3 plus reference TRBV7-7 and TRBJ2-1, the full variable domain is GAGVSQSPRYKVTKRGQDVTLRCDPISSHATLYWYQQALGQGPEFLTYFNYEAQPDKSGLPSDRFSAERPEGSISTLTIQRTEQRDSAMYRCASSLYGGSLEFFGPGTRLTVL.

The chain employs TRBV18 and TRBJ1-2, with TRBD1 as a possible D gene (5 bases). The ends were cut back, 2 bases at V and 7 bases at J, with 23 bases in the middle. Germline lookup yields CDR1 KGHSH and CDR2 LQKENI. The CDR3 extends over 17 amino acids. The CDR3 DNA sequence: TGTGCCAGCTCACCATCGTTTTTGGGGGGGGTCCCGCCTGGCTACACCTTC. Residues: CASSPSFLGGVPPGYTF.